Listed here is a single T cell receptor beta chain. Its specificity is not known. The data originate from a study of T cell responses to AZD1222 COVID-19 vaccine. Regarding the study as a whole: Rises in breadth and depth of Spike-specific TCRs came after two AZD1222 doses. Clonal diversity may have been underestimated, and the donors were mostly white British, with more females than males.

TCRdb's table, derived via immunoSEQ multiplex PCR, lists solely in-frame clones and lacks some. The sample lists 95,000 to 100,000 clones, 85% to 90% seen once, with about 15% in the top ten. This CDR3 region has 21 residues. Germline V gives CDR1 LNHDA, CDR2 SQIVND (reference sequence). The ends lost 7 bases at V and 1 base at J; junction bases unmatched: 21. Pooled together were second doses at about 4 or about 12 weeks. The sample was peripheral blood, taken 28 days after the second AZD1222 dose. The chain has TRBV19 and TRBJ2-3; 12 bases are a match to TRBD2. This clonotype was obtained from an adult who received the AZD1222 COVID-19 vaccine. CDR3 coding DNA: TGTGCCAGTAAGCCTCATAGACTAGCGGGAGCACCTAAACCAGGCACAGATACGCAGTATTTT. It translates to CASKPHRLAGAPKPGTDTQYF.